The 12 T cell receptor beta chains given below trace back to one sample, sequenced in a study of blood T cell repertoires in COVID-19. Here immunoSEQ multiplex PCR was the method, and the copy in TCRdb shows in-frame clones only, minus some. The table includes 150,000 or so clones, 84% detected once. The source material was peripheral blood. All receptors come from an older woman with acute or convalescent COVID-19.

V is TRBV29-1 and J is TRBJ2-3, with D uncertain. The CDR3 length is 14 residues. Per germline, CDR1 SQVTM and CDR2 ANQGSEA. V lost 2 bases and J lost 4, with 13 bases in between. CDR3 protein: CSVERDVSPDTQYF. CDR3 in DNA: TGCAGCGTTGAAAGAGATGTGTCCCCAGATACGCAGTATTTT.

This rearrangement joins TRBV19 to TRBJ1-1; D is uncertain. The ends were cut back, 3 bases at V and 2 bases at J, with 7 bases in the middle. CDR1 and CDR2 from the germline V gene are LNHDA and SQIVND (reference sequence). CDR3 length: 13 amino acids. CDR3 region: CASSIGSNTEAFF. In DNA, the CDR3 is TGTGCCAGTAGTATTGGTAGTAACACTGAAGCTTTCTTT.

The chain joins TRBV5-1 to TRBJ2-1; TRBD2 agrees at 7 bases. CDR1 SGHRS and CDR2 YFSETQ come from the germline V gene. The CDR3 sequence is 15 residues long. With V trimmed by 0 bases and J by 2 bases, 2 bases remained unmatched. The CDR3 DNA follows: TGCGCCAGCAGCTTGGCGGGAGGAACCTACAATGAGCAGTTCTTC. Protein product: CASSLAGGTYNEQFF.

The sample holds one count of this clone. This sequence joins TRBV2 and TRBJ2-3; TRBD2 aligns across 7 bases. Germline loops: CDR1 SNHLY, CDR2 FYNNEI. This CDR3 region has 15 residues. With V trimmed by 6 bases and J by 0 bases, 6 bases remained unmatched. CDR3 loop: CASRRDYPSTDTQYF. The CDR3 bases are TGTGCCAGCAGGAGGGACTACCCTAGCACAGATACGCAGTATTTT.

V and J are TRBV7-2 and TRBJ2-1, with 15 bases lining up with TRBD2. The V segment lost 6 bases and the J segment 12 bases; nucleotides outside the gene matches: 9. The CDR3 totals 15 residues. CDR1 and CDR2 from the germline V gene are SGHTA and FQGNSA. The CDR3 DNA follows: TGTGCCAGCAGATTCCAGGGACTAGCGGGAGGATGGCAGTTCTTC. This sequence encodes CASRFQGLAGGWQFF.

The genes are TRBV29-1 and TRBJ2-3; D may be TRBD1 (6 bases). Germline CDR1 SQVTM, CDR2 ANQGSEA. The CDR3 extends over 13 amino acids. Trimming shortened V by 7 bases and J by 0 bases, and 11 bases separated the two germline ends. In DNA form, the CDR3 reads TGCAGCGCTCCGGGACATAGCACAGATACGCAGTATTTT. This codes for CSAPGHSTDTQYF.

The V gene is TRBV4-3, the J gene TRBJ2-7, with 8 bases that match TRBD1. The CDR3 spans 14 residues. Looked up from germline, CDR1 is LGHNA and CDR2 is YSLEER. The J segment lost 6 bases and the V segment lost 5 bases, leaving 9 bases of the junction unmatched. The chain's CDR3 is CASSVWTGTSEQYF. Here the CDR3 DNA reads TGCGCCAGCAGCGTCTGGACAGGGACCAGCGAGCAGTACTTC.

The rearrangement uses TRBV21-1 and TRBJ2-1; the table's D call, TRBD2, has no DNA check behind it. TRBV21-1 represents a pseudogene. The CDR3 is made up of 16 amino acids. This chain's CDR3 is CASSKDRSRLYNEQFF. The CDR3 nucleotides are TGTGCCAGCAGCAAAGATAGGTCTAGACTCTACAATGAGCAGTTCTTC.

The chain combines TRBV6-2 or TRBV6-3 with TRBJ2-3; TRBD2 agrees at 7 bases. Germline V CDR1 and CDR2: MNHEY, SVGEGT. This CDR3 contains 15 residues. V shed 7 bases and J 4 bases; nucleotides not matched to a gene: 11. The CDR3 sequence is CASTPAGDIPDTQYF. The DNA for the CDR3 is TGTGCCAGCACCCCTGCGGGAGACATTCCAGATACGCAGTATTTT.

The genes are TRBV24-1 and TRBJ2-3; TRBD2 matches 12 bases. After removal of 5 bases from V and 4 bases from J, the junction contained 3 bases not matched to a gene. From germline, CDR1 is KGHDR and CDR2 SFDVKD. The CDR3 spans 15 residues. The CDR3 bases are TGTGCCACCAGTGCAAGGACTAGCGGGGCAGATACGCAGTATTTT. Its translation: CATSARTSGADTQYF.

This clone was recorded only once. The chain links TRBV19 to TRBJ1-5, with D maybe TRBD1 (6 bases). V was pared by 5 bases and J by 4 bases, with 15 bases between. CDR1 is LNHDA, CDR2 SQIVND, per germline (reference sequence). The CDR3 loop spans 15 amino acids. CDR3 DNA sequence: TGTGCCAGTAGTGACTACAGGGTAGGAAATCAGCCCCAGCATTTT. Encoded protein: CASSDYRVGNQPQHF.

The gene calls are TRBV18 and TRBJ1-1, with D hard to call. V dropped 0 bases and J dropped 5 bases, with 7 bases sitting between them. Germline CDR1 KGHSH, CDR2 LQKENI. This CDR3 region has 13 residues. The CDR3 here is CASSPPGRTEAFF. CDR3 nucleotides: TGTGCCAGCTCACCACCGGGGAGGACTGAAGCTTTCTTT.